A selection of T cell receptor beta chains follows, all from one sample in a study of lymphopenia after photon versus proton radiotherapy. The repertoire was sequenced with immunoSEQ multiplex PCR; TCRdb's copy has only in-frame clones and lacks some. The data hold 70,000 or so clones, with 85% to 95% observed a single time. Sequencing was performed on peripheral blood, taken from a patient treated with photon-based radiotherapy. Receptor source: a woman in her thirties or forties with cholangiocarcinoma. The CDR3 runs from the conserved cysteine through the conserved F or W. The D gene is left open where the match is weak. Size values are once, few and many counts, or a class for expanded clones, and some rows have none.

v_gene,j_gene,d_gene,abundance,CDR3aa,CDR3nt
TRBV5-6,TRBJ2-1,TRBD2,.,CASSLEGLAGVSSYNEQFF,TGTGCCAGCAGCTTGGAAGGACTAGCGGGGGTAAGCTCCTACAATGAGCAGTTCTTC
TRBV15,TRBJ2-1,TRBD1,once,CATSRDPPGTVYNEQFF,TGTGCCACCAGCAGAGATCCCCCCGGGACAGTCTACAATGAGCAGTTCTTC
TRBV4-2,TRBJ1-4,TRBD1,.,CASSPTGATNEKLFF,TGTGCCAGCAGCCCGACAGGGGCAACTAATGAAAAACTGTTTTTT
TRBV4-3,TRBJ2-7,.,.,CASSRTAGKSPYEQYF,TGCGCCAGCAGCCGAACCGCGGGGAAGTCGCCGTACGAGCAGTACTTC
TRBV6-5,TRBJ2-2,.,.,CASSYSASTGELFF,TGTGCCAGCAGTTATAGCGCCTCCACCGGGGAGCTGTTTTTT
TRBV18,TRBJ2-5,TRBD2,.,CASSNSASGGGSQETQYF,TGTGCCAGCTCCAACTCGGCTAGCGGGGGGGGAAGCCAAGAGACCCAGTACTTC
TRBV19,TRBJ2-5,.,.,CASSMKLYGGTQYF,TGTGCCAGTAGTATGAAACTCTATGGGGGGACCCAGTACTTC
TRBV5-1,TRBJ1-2,TRBD1,once,CASSDRGDYGYTF,TGCGCCAGCAGCGACAGGGGGGACTATGGCTACACCTTC
TRBV5-1,TRBJ2-7,TRBD2,.,CASSPTGGSPTYEQYF,TGCGCCAGCAGCCCAACCGGCGGGAGTCCAACCTACGAGCAGTACTTC
TRBV28,TRBJ1-3,TRBD1,.,CASISLSGQGISGNTIYF,TGTGCCAGCATTTCTCTCTCGGGACAGGGGATCTCTGGAAACACCATATATTTT
TRBV7-8,TRBJ2-5,.,.,CASSLVASNTPQETQYF,TGTGCCAGCAGCTTAGTTGCTAGCAACACTCCCCAAGAGACCCAGTACTTC
TRBV6-5,TRBJ1-5,.,few,CASSYSRDQPQHF,TGTGCCAGCAGTTACTCCAGGGATCAGCCCCAGCATTTT
TRBV9,TRBJ2-1,.,.,CASSVGGEYNEQFF,TGTGCCAGCAGCGTAGGAGGAGAGTACAATGAGCAGTTCTTC
TRBV30,TRBJ2-1,.,.,CAWSRLLPGGAAFF,TGTGCCTGGAGTCGACTACTTCCCGGGGGTGCGGCGTTCTTC
TRBV7-9,TRBJ2-2,.,medium-sized,CASSSDPSTGELFF,TGTGCCAGCAGCTCCGACCCTTCCACCGGGGAGCTGTTTTTT
TRBV6-5,TRBJ2-3,.,.,CASSDWGSDTQYF,TGTGCCAGCAGCGACTGGGGATCAGATACGCAGTATTTT
TRBV6-6,TRBJ2-2,.,.,CASSFRDTLPGELFF,TGTGCCAGCAGTTTCCGGGACACCCTACCCGGGGAGCTGTTTTTT
TRBV11-3,TRBJ1-3,.,once,CASSLDRTLQRSSGNTIYF,TGTGCCAGCAGCTTAGATAGAACTTTACAGCGCAGCTCTGGAAACACCATATATTTT
TRBV6-1,TRBJ1-5,TRBD1,few,CASSRDRFQPQHF,TGTGCCAGCAGTCGGGACAGGTTTCAGCCCCAGCATTTT
TRBV13,TRBJ1-4,TRBD1,.,CASRAQRQGGRGKLFF,TGTGCCAGCAGGGCACAAAGACAGGGGGGTAGAGGAAAACTGTTTTTT
TRBV5-1,TRBJ2-7,.,.,CASSFGGRYEQYF,TGCGCCAGCAGCTTCGGGGGGCGGTACGAGCAGTACTTC
TRBV5-1,TRBJ1-6,.,.,CASSRLAGQNSPLHF,TGCGCCAGCAGCCGACTGGCAGGGCAAAATTCACCCCTCCACTTT
TRBV25-1,TRBJ2-7,.,.,CASSRGEEQYF,TGTGCCAGCAGTCGTGGAGAGGAGCAGTACTTC
TRBV11-2,TRBJ1-3,TRBD1,.,CASSSLGTESSGNTIYF,TGTGCCAGCAGCTCTTTAGGGACAGAGAGCTCTGGAAACACCATATATTTT
TRBV30,TRBJ1-5,.,.,CAWSWGQGDQPQHF,TGTGCCTGGAGCTGGGGGCAGGGAGATCAGCCCCAGCATTTT
TRBV30,TRBJ2-5,TRBD1,few,CALTGVGETQYF,TGTGCCTTGACAGGGGTTGGCGAGACCCAGTACTTC
TRBV7-3,TRBJ2-2,.,.,CASSPKGPGELFF,TGTGCCAGCAGCCCTAAAGGCCCGGGGGAGCTGTTTTTT
TRBV7-9,TRBJ2-1,.,.,CASSLVRVGRNEQFF,TGTGCCAGCAGCTTAGTACGGGTAGGGCGGAATGAGCAGTTCTTC
TRBV6-5,TRBJ2-7,TRBD1,.,CASSPGQGRTYEQYF,TGTGCCAGCAGTCCCGGACAGGGGAGGACCTACGAGCAGTACTTC
TRBV18,TRBJ2-7,TRBD2,.,CASSPRLAGQAGYEQYF,TGTGCCAGCTCACCGCGACTAGCGGGGCAGGCGGGTTACGAGCAGTACTTC
TRBV28,TRBJ1-5,TRBD1,few,CASSGTGGQPQHF,TGTGCCAGCAGTGGGACAGGGGGCCAGCCCCAGCATTTT
TRBV28,TRBJ1-2,TRBD1,.,CASSPPLWTGHGYTF,TGTGCCAGCAGTCCTCCCTTATGGACAGGACATGGCTACACCTTC
TRBV5-4,TRBJ2-7,.,.,CASSADPSEQYF,TGTGCCAGCAGCGCGGACCCCTCCGAGCAGTACTTC
TRBV5-3,TRBJ1-5,TRBD1,.,CARSSGTGTSLYNQPQHF,TGTGCCAGAAGCAGCGGGACAGGGACCAGTTTGTACAATCAGCCCCAGCATTTT
TRBV6-6,TRBJ2-7,.,.,CASSYSSYRTYEQYF,TGTGCCAGCAGTTACTCGAGTTACAGAACCTACGAGCAGTACTTC
TRBV4-1,TRBJ1-6,.,.,CASSQAGSYNSPLHF,TGCGCCAGCAGCCAAGCAGGATCCTATAATTCACCCCTCCACTTT
TRBV7-3,TRBJ2-1,TRBD2,.,CASSLYGGRRYNEQFF,TGTGCCAGCAGCTTATACGGCGGGAGAAGGTACAATGAGCAGTTCTTC
TRBV25-1,TRBJ1-5,.,.,CASSATGTPNQPQHF,TGTGCCAGCAGTGCGACCGGGACGCCAAATCAGCCCCAGCATTTT
TRBV7-3,TRBJ2-3,.,.,CASSYYSEDTQYF,TGTGCCAGCAGCTATTATTCCGAAGATACGCAGTATTTT
TRBV27,TRBJ2-2,.,.,CASSRGTGELFF,TGTGCCAGCAGCCGAGGGACCGGGGAGCTGTTTTTT
TRBV19,TRBJ1-5,.,few,CASSAIQAGLNQPQHF,TGTGCCAGTAGTGCAATCCAGGCCGGCCTGAATCAGCCCCAGCATTTT
TRBV2,TRBJ1-3,.,.,CAGEYRTAGNTIYF,TGTGCCGGAGAGTACAGAACCGCTGGAAACACCATATATTTT
TRBV10-1,TRBJ2-7,TRBD2,.,CASSESVRRLAVYEQYF,TGCGCCAGCAGTGAGTCGGTTAGGAGGCTAGCGGTTTACGAGCAGTACTTC
TRBV28,TRBJ1-6,.,.,CASSLAGSPLHF,TGTGCCAGCAGTTTAGCAGGTTCACCCCTCCACTTT
TRBV9,TRBJ1-2,.,.,CASSQGIGQFPNYGYTF,TGTGCCAGCAGCCAGGGAATCGGGCAGTTTCCTAACTATGGCTACACCTTC
TRBV7-2,TRBJ2-1,TRBD1,.,CASSPTGTGSYNEQFF,TGTGCCAGCAGCCCTACCGGGACAGGGTCCTACAATGAGCAGTTCTTC
TRBV18,TRBJ2-5,TRBD1,once,CASSPDRAETQYF,TGTGCCAGCTCACCCGACAGGGCTGAGACCCAGTACTTC